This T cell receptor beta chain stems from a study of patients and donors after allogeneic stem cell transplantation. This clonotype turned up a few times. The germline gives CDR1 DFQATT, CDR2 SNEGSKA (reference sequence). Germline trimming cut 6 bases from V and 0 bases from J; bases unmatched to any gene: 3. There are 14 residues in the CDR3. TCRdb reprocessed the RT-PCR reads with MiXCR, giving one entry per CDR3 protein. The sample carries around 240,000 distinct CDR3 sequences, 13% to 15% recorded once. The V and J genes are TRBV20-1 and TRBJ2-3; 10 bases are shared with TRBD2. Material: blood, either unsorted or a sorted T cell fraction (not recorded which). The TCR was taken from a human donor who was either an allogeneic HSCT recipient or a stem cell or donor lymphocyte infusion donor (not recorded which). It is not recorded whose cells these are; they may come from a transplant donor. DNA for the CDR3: TGCAGTGCATTACTAGCGGGGAGCACAGATACGCAGTATTTT. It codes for CSALLAGSTDTQYF.